The rows below give T cell receptor beta chains drawn from one sample of a study of response to subunit inactivated influenza vaccine. In TCRdb, the RT-PCR reads were re-called with MiXCR into one record per CDR3 protein. Among hundreds of thousands of distinct CDR3 sequences listed, around 15% were seen once. The sequences come from PBMCs from blood, collected around 14 days before vaccination. The source is a man between 50 and 59 years old who received an inactivated influenza vaccine. The CDR3 runs from the conserved cysteine through the conserved F or W. Each record gives: CDR3 DNA, CDR3 protein, J gene, V gene, clone size, D gene. The D gene is left open where the match is weak. A clone size is listed for some rows: how often the clone was seen (once, few, many), or a class if it is expanded.

CDR3nt: TGTGCCAGCAGTCCAGGCGGGGGGGCCGGGGAGCTGTTTTTT; CDR3aa: CASSPGGGAGELFF; j_gene: TRBJ2-2; v_gene: TRBV12-3/TRBV12-4; abundance: many; d_gene: TRBD2
CDR3nt: TGCAGTGCTATTCGGGAGTTCCAAGAGACCCAGTACTTC; CDR3aa: CSAIREFQETQYF; j_gene: TRBJ2-5; v_gene: TRBV20-1; abundance: -; d_gene: -
CDR3nt: TGTGCCAGCAGCTTAGGGCCTAGCGGGATCCGCTACGAGCAGTACTTC; CDR3aa: CASSLGPSGIRYEQYF; j_gene: TRBJ2-7; v_gene: TRBV5-5; abundance: -; d_gene: TRBD2
CDR3nt: TGCAGCGTGACTAGCGGAAGATACAAGCAGTACTTC; CDR3aa: CSVTSGRYKQYF; j_gene: TRBJ2-7; v_gene: TRBV20-1; abundance: -; d_gene: TRBD2
CDR3nt: TGCGCCAGCAGCCAGATACAGGGCTCCGGGGAGCTGTTTTTT; CDR3aa: CASSQIQGSGELFF; j_gene: TRBJ2-2; v_gene: TRBV4-1; abundance: few; d_gene: -
CDR3nt: TGTGCCAGCAGTTTGGGGGGCCTGAGTTTCAATGAGCAGTTCTTC; CDR3aa: CASSLGGLSFNEQFF; j_gene: TRBJ2-1; v_gene: TRBV12-3/TRBV12-4; abundance: few; d_gene: -
CDR3nt: TGTGCCAGCAGTGAAGTAACTGAGCAGTTCTTC; CDR3aa: CASSEVTEQFF; j_gene: TRBJ2-1; v_gene: TRBV6-1; abundance: -; d_gene: -
CDR3nt: TGCAGCGTCACAAAACCGGACAGGGTGTTGGATACGCAGTATTTT; CDR3aa: CSVTKPDRVLDTQYF; j_gene: TRBJ2-3; v_gene: TRBV29-1; abundance: -; d_gene: TRBD1
CDR3nt: TGTGCCAGCAGCGATACAGGGTTGCTGCAGTACTTC; CDR3aa: CASSDTGLLQYF; j_gene: TRBJ2-7; v_gene: TRBV7-2; abundance: few; d_gene: -
CDR3nt: TGTGCCATCAGGACCGGGACACTGAACACTGAAGCTTTCTTT; CDR3aa: CAIRTGTLNTEAFF; j_gene: TRBJ1-1; v_gene: TRBV10-3; abundance: few; d_gene: -
CDR3nt: TGTGCCAGCAGCGGCTCCACGGGCTGGGAGCTGTTTTTT; CDR3aa: CASSGSTGWELFF; j_gene: TRBJ2-2; v_gene: TRBV3-1; abundance: -; d_gene: -
CDR3nt: TGTGCCAGCAGCTTACAAGGTGGGGAGCAGCCCCAGCATTTT; CDR3aa: CASSLQGGEQPQHF; j_gene: TRBJ1-5; v_gene: TRBV7-8; abundance: -; d_gene: -
CDR3nt: TGTGCCAGCAGTCGGGACAGCCACTTCTATGGCTACACCTTC; CDR3aa: CASSRDSHFYGYTF; j_gene: TRBJ1-2; v_gene: TRBV6-1; abundance: many; d_gene: TRBD1
CDR3nt: TGCGCCAGCAGCGGGGGACAGGGGGCTGATGAGCAGTACTTC; CDR3aa: CASSGGQGADEQYF; j_gene: TRBJ2-7; v_gene: TRBV5-1; abundance: -; d_gene: TRBD1
CDR3nt: TGTGCCAGCAGTTACTCGGTCAGATACGAGCAGTACTTC; CDR3aa: CASSYSVRYEQYF; j_gene: TRBJ2-7; v_gene: TRBV6-6; abundance: -; d_gene: -
CDR3nt: TGTGCCAGCAGTACCTGGCGGGAGGGCCCTCGGGTCACAGATACGCAGTATTTT; CDR3aa: CASSTWREGPRVTDTQYF; j_gene: TRBJ2-3; v_gene: TRBV6-1; abundance: -; d_gene: TRBD2
CDR3nt: TGTGCCACTAGCGACATCCCGCGGGGGACCCAGTACTTC; CDR3aa: CATSDIPRGTQYF; j_gene: TRBJ2-5; v_gene: TRBV19; abundance: once; d_gene: -
CDR3nt: TGTGCCAGCAGATGGACTAGCGGGAGGGCCTCCAATGAGCAGTTCTTC; CDR3aa: CASRWTSGRASNEQFF; j_gene: TRBJ2-1; v_gene: TRBV6-4; abundance: many; d_gene: TRBD2
CDR3nt: TGTGCCAGCAGCCCATTTGCCCCTGGGACCTTACGAAGGAACAATGAGCAGTTCTTC; CDR3aa: CASSPFAPGTLRRNNEQFF; j_gene: TRBJ2-1; v_gene: TRBV3-1; abundance: -; d_gene: -
CDR3nt: TGTGCCAGCAGTCGTTCCGGGACAGGAGACACCGGGGAGCTGTTTTTT; CDR3aa: CASSRSGTGDTGELFF; j_gene: TRBJ2-2; v_gene: TRBV25-1; abundance: few; d_gene: TRBD1
CDR3nt: TGCGCCAGCAGCTCGGACAGCAAAGAGACCCAGTACTTC; CDR3aa: CASSSDSKETQYF; j_gene: TRBJ2-5; v_gene: TRBV5-1; abundance: -; d_gene: -
CDR3nt: TGTGCCAGCAGTGTGGGACGGACGGGTTTCACAGATACGCAGTATTTT; CDR3aa: CASSVGRTGFTDTQYF; j_gene: TRBJ2-3; v_gene: TRBV12-3/TRBV12-4; abundance: few; d_gene: -
CDR3nt: TGCGCCAGCAGCTTGGGATACTACAATGAGCAGTTCTTC; CDR3aa: CASSLGYYNEQFF; j_gene: TRBJ2-1; v_gene: TRBV5-1; abundance: many; d_gene: -
CDR3nt: TGTGCCAGCAGACAACAGGGGGAAGGGCAGTACTTC; CDR3aa: CASRQQGEGQYF; j_gene: TRBJ2-7; v_gene: TRBV27; abundance: -; d_gene: TRBD1
CDR3nt: TGCAGTGCAAGCGAAACGCCGGGACTAGTGACGAATGAGCAGTTCTTC; CDR3aa: CSASETPGLVTNEQFF; j_gene: TRBJ2-1; v_gene: TRBV20-1; abundance: once; d_gene: TRBD2
CDR3nt: TGTGCCAGCAGACGTATGACAGGGGGATCGAATGAGCAGTTCTTC; CDR3aa: CASRRMTGGSNEQFF; j_gene: TRBJ2-1; v_gene: TRBV7-3; abundance: -; d_gene: TRBD1
CDR3nt: TGTGCCAGCAGCCCCCAGGGGTCTCAAGAGACCCAGTACTTC; CDR3aa: CASSPQGSQETQYF; j_gene: TRBJ2-5; v_gene: TRBV7-2; abundance: -; d_gene: -
CDR3nt: TGCGCCAGCAGCTTGGCCCGGCGGGGTCTCTACAATGAGCAGTTCTTC; CDR3aa: CASSLARRGLYNEQFF; j_gene: TRBJ2-1; v_gene: TRBV5-1; abundance: few; d_gene: -
CDR3nt: TGTGCCAGCAGCTTAGAATTTAGCGGGAGAGGGTGGGAGACCCAGTACTTC; CDR3aa: CASSLEFSGRGWETQYF; j_gene: TRBJ2-5; v_gene: TRBV7-8; abundance: -; d_gene: TRBD2
CDR3nt: TGTGCCAGCAGCCCACTCCTGCGGGGCACAGATACGCAGTATTTT; CDR3aa: CASSPLLRGTDTQYF; j_gene: TRBJ2-3; v_gene: TRBV5-6; abundance: few; d_gene: -
CDR3nt: TGCGCCAGCAGCTTGGATCATGTAAATGAGCAGTTCTTC; CDR3aa: CASSLDHVNEQFF; j_gene: TRBJ2-1; v_gene: TRBV5-1; abundance: many; d_gene: -
CDR3nt: TGTGCCAGCAGCCAAGCCGGGACAGGGGCGGGAGGCAATCAGCCCCAGCATTTT; CDR3aa: CASSQAGTGAGGNQPQHF; j_gene: TRBJ1-5; v_gene: TRBV3-1; abundance: -; d_gene: TRBD1
CDR3nt: TGTGCCAGCACCCTCGGACAGGGTGAACTGGACGAGCAGTACTTC; CDR3aa: CASTLGQGELDEQYF; j_gene: TRBJ2-7; v_gene: TRBV28; abundance: many; d_gene: TRBD1
CDR3nt: TGTGCCAGCAGCCTACGGGACATCAACAATGAGCAGTTCTTC; CDR3aa: CASSLRDINNEQFF; j_gene: TRBJ2-1; v_gene: TRBV14; abundance: few; d_gene: -
CDR3nt: TGTGCCAGTAGTATGAGACAGAACACTGAAGCTTTCTTT; CDR3aa: CASSMRQNTEAFF; j_gene: TRBJ1-1; v_gene: TRBV19; abundance: -; d_gene: -
CDR3nt: TGTGCCAGTGGGGGGGGATCCGGAGGGACTGAAGCTTTCTTT; CDR3aa: CASGGGSGGTEAFF; j_gene: TRBJ1-1; v_gene: TRBV7-9; abundance: -; d_gene: -
CDR3nt: TGCAGTGCTATCAGGGCGCGCAGGACCAATCAGCCCCAGCATTTT; CDR3aa: CSAIRARRTNQPQHF; j_gene: TRBJ1-5; v_gene: TRBV20-1; abundance: few; d_gene: -
CDR3nt: TGTGCCAGCATTTACACGGACAATGAGCAGTTCTTC; CDR3aa: CASIYTDNEQFF; j_gene: TRBJ2-1; v_gene: TRBV7-9; abundance: -; d_gene: -
CDR3nt: TGTGCCAGCAGCCAACCAGGGGGGCGGGGCACAGATACGCAGTATTTT; CDR3aa: CASSQPGGRGTDTQYF; j_gene: TRBJ2-3; v_gene: TRBV28; abundance: many; d_gene: -
CDR3nt: TGTGCCAGCAGTGAGGGCCGGGACAGAACCACAGATACGCAGTATTTT; CDR3aa: CASSEGRDRTTDTQYF; j_gene: TRBJ2-3; v_gene: TRBV2; abundance: -; d_gene: TRBD1
CDR3nt: TGTGCCAGCAGCACCCCCGGGAGTAAGCTGTTTTTT; CDR3aa: CASSTPGSKLFF; j_gene: TRBJ1-4; v_gene: TRBV7-6; abundance: few; d_gene: -
CDR3nt: TGTGCCACCAGTGATTCGCCAGGGGAGCTGTTTTTT; CDR3aa: CATSDSPGELFF; j_gene: TRBJ2-2; v_gene: TRBV24-1; abundance: many; d_gene: -
CDR3nt: TGTGCCAGCAGTCCCGGCGGGACTAGCGTCACAGATACGCAGTATTTT; CDR3aa: CASSPGGTSVTDTQYF; j_gene: TRBJ2-3; v_gene: TRBV27; abundance: few; d_gene: TRBD2
CDR3nt: TGTGCCACGGAACCAGGGTTAGGAGAGACCCAGTACTTC; CDR3aa: CATEPGLGETQYF; j_gene: TRBJ2-5; v_gene: TRBV6-1; abundance: many; d_gene: -
CDR3nt: TGTGCCAGTAGTATAAGACCCGACAGCCTACTCAATTCACCCCTCCACTTT; CDR3aa: CASSIRPDSLLNSPLHF; j_gene: TRBJ1-6; v_gene: TRBV19; abundance: -; d_gene: -
CDR3nt: TGTGCCAGCAGCCGACCCGAGGGGGCGGGTGGCTACACCTTC; CDR3aa: CASSRPEGAGGYTF; j_gene: TRBJ1-2; v_gene: TRBV7-2; abundance: few; d_gene: TRBD1
CDR3nt: TGTGCCAGCAGCTCCACCCCTGGACAGAGCTACAATGAGCAGTTCTTC; CDR3aa: CASSSTPGQSYNEQFF; j_gene: TRBJ2-1; v_gene: TRBV7-6; abundance: many; d_gene: -
CDR3nt: TGTGCCAGCAGCGTAGCGGGTAACTACAATGAGCAGTTCTTC; CDR3aa: CASSVAGNYNEQFF; j_gene: TRBJ2-1; v_gene: TRBV9; abundance: few; d_gene: -
CDR3nt: TGTGCCAGCTATCGCGGCGAGGGGCTAAACACCGGGGAGCTGTTTTTT; CDR3aa: CASYRGEGLNTGELFF; j_gene: TRBJ2-2; v_gene: TRBV7-2; abundance: -; d_gene: -
CDR3nt: TGTGCCAGCAGTCTAGCGGGGGGGACCACCGGGGAGCTGTTTTTT; CDR3aa: CASSLAGGTTGELFF; j_gene: TRBJ2-2; v_gene: TRBV27; abundance: many; d_gene: TRBD2